This T cell receptor (beta chain) was observed in a study of blood T cell repertoires in COVID-19. Turning to the study itself: Both acute and convalescent COVID-19 samples were obtained from the United States, Italy and Spain. The analysed material was cDNA or gDNA that came from T cells, B-cell-depleted T cells, or PBMCs.

Clones were read by immunoSEQ multiplex PCR, and TCRdb kept only the in-frame ones, dropping some. The sample has about 220,000 clones, approximately 83% seen once. Unmatched junction bases numbered 10, after V lost 2 bases and J lost 9 bases. CDR3 length: 14 residues. CDR1 and CDR2 (germline): SQVTM, ANQGSEA. J is TRBJ2-1 and V is TRBV29-1, with 7 bases fitting TRBD1. Sequencing was carried out using peripheral blood. This TCR came from a woman aged 25 to 39 who had recovered from COVID-19. CDR3 bases: TGCAGCGTTGAAAGGGGGATCAGGGGGAGTGAGCAGTTCTTC. Translating gives CSVERGIRGSEQFF.